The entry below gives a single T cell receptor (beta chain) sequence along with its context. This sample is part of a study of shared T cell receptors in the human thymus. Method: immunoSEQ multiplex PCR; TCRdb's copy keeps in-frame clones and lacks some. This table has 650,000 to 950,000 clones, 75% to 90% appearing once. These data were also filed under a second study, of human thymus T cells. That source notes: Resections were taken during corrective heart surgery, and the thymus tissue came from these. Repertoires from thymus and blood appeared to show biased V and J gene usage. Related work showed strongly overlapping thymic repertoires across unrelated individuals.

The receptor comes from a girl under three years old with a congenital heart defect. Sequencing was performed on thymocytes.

This chain's CDR3 is CASSQVQGAPTAYEQYF. CDR3 coding DNA: TGCGCCAGCAGCCAAGTCCAAGGGGCCCCCACCGCCTACGAGCAGTACTTC. The chain joins TRBV4-1 to TRBJ2-7, with D possibly matching TRBD1 (5 bases). Germline CDR1 and CDR2: MGHRA and YSYEKL. V was trimmed by 1 base and J by 2 bases, leaving 18 bases between them. The CDR3 runs to 17 residues.